A single sample is the source of the 19 T cell receptor beta chains below, sequenced in a study of OX40 agonist ivuxolimab in advanced cancers. Libraries were prepared by immunoSEQ multiplex PCR; TCRdb keeps only in-frame clonotypes and omits some of them. The sample yields 77,000 or so clones, 92% seen once. The sequencing here drew on CD4+ or CD8+ T cells sorted from blood, taken in a trial of the OX40 agonist ivuxolimab. The receptors derive from an adult with an advanced solid tumor such as melanoma, head and neck, liver or kidney cancer.

This chain joins TRBV7-6 and TRBJ2-1; possible D gene TRBD2, 5 bases. The germline CDR1 and CDR2 sequences are SGHVS and FNYEAQ. CDR3 length equals 14 residues. V lost 0 bases, J lost 7 bases, and 10 bases lay in between. The DNA for the CDR3 is TGTGCCAGCAGCTTAGCGGTGGGAGAGAATGAGCAGTTCTTC. It specifies CASSLAVGENEQFF.

This rearrangement joins TRBV19 to TRBJ2-4; maybe TRBD2 (5 bases). V shed 5 bases and J shed 0 bases, with 11 bases lying between them. In germline, CDR1 is LNHDA, CDR2 SQIVND (reference sequence). The CDR3 consists of 15 residues. CDR3 sequence reads: CASSQTTLAKNIQYF. The CDR3 DNA sequence: TGTGCCAGTAGTCAGACTACACTAGCCAAAAACATTCAGTACTTC.

This clone is a singleton in its sample. As the CDR3 is not closed by the conserved phenylalanine or tryptophan, this likely results from a read error. The DNA is left out, because the CDR3 cannot be placed on it with certainty; the CDR3 is given as TCRdb lists it. The chain links TRBV5-3 to TRBJ2-3. TRBV5-3 is noted as an ORF with a role that remains uncertain. Both ends counted, the CDR3 spans 9 residues. CDR3 loop: CARSLEAPV.

The chain couples TRBV7-2 to TRBJ2-1, with 16 bases that match TRBD2. Germline V gene lookup returns CDR1 SGHTA and CDR2 FQGNSA. This CDR3 contains 19 residues. J lost 0 bases, V lost 5 bases, and 7 bases had no gene match. The CDR3 DNA reads TGTGCCAGCAGCCCCGGGACTAGCGGGAGGGCCGTCTCCTACAATGAGCAGTTCTTC. Its protein is CASSPGTSGRAVSYNEQFF.

The J gene is TRBJ1-3, the V gene TRBV30; D not certain. The V end was cut by 2 bases, the J end by 1 base, with 6 bases between. This CDR3 spans 13 amino acids. Germline values: CDR1 GTSNPN, CDR2 SVGIG (reference sequence). CDR3 residues: CAWSSLSGNTIYF. CDR3 nucleotide sequence: TGTGCCTGGAGTAGCTTATCTGGAAACACCATATATTTT.

The chain has TRBV11-2 and TRBJ1-3; tentatively, D is TRBD1 (5 bases). Trimming stripped 4 bases from V and 4 bases from J, with 14 bases between. The CDR3 has 15 amino acids. Germline assignment: CDR1 SGHAT and CDR2 FQNNGV. The DNA for the CDR3 is TGTGCCAGCAGCTCCCTAGAGGGGCAGGGAAACACCATATATTTT. Translating gives CASSSLEGQGNTIYF.

The chain employs TRBV11-3 and TRBJ2-2; D is perhaps TRBD2 (5 bases). Trimming removed 5 bases from V and 6 bases from J, with 13 bases in between. Germline V gene lookup returns CDR1 SGHNT and CDR2 YENEEA. This CDR3 is 14 amino acids long. CDR3 in DNA: TGTGCCAGCAGCCGAGTAGAGGGCGCCGGGGAGCTGTTTTTT. It yields the protein CASSRVEGAGELFF. The full variable domain, in which reference TRBV11-3 and TRBJ2-2 provide the parts outside the CDR3, is EAGVVQSPRYKIIEKKQPVAFWCNPISGHNTLYWYLQNLGQGPELLIRYENEEAVDDSQLPKDRFSAERLKGVDSTLKIQPAELGDSAVYLCASSRVEGAGELFFGEGSRLTVL.

The chain couples TRBV30 to TRBJ1-2; D not certain. Per germline, CDR1 GTSNPN and CDR2 SVGIG (reference sequence). CDR3 length: 13 residues. V gave up 0 bases and J gave up 12 bases, with 17 bases separating them. The CDR3 region has the DNA TGTGCCTGGAGTGTGACCTTGGACGCCCCTAACACCTTC. Residues: CAWSVTLDAPNTF.

This sequence joins TRBV5-6 and TRBJ1-4; no clear D. There are 16 residues in the CDR3. The V and J ends lost 6 bases and 3 bases respectively, with 18 bases between them. Germline V gene data show CDR1 as SGHDT and CDR2 as YYEEEE. CDR3 protein: CASTFLGLGANEKLFF. For the CDR3, the DNA is TGTGCCAGCACCTTCCTCGGATTGGGTGCTAATGAAAAACTGTTTTTT.

The V gene is TRBV6-5, the J gene TRBJ2-1, with 9 bases matching TRBD2. Germline values: CDR1 MNHEY, CDR2 SVGAGI. This CDR3 comprises 15 residues. V trimming: 7 bases; J trimming: 5 bases; junction bases outside the gene matches: 9. The CDR3 protein is CASTYSGTSHNEQFF. As DNA, the CDR3 is TGTGCCAGCACCTACTCCGGGACTAGCCACAATGAGCAGTTCTTC.

V usage is TRBV5-4 and J usage is TRBJ2-7, with TRBD1 matching 12 bases. The germline V gene has CDR1 SGHNT and CDR2 YYREEE (reference sequence). The CDR3 covers 18 residues. With V trimmed by 4 bases and J by 4 bases, 15 bases remained unmatched. As DNA, the CDR3 is TGTGCCAGCAGCCGAGGGACAGGGGGCAGAGTTTTCGCGTACGAGCAGTACTTC. This codes for CASSRGTGGRVFAYEQYF. The full variable domain, completed using reference TRBV5-4 and TRBJ2-7, is ETGVTQSPTHLIKTRGQQVTLRCSSQSGHNTVSWYQQALGQGPQFIFQYYREEENGRGNFPPRFSGLQFPNYSSELNVNALELDDSALYLCASSRGTGGRVFAYEQYFGPGTRLTVT.

The chain carries TRBV11-2 and TRBJ2-2, with unresolved D. Trimming took off 2 bases at V and 5 bases at J, with 9 bases between the two ends. The CDR3 covers 14 residues. Germline assignment: CDR1 SGHAT and CDR2 FQNNGV. The CDR3 loop is CASSLRSRTGELFF. The DNA for the CDR3 is TGTGCCAGCAGCTTACGTTCGCGTACCGGGGAGCTGTTTTTT.

The chain uses TRBV19 and TRBJ2-1; possibly TRBD2 for D (6 bases). The CDR3 is 15 residues long. Trimming removed 3 bases from V and 6 bases from J, with 15 bases in between. Germline lookup yields CDR1 LNHDA and CDR2 SQIVND (reference sequence). In nucleotides, the CDR3 is TGTGCCAGTAGTATCGGGGTAGCGGTACGCAATGAGCAGTTCTTC. It yields the protein CASSIGVAVRNEQFF.

The chain uses TRBV9 and TRBJ2-2; maybe TRBD2 (5 bases). Germline V gene sequence: CDR1 SGDLS, CDR2 YYNGEE. The V end was cut by 1 base, the J end by 1 base, with 8 bases between. This CDR3 is 15 amino acids long. The CDR3 DNA sequence: TGTGCCAGCAGCGTACGGGGAGAGAACACCGGGGAGCTGTTTTTT. It specifies CASSVRGENTGELFF. The full variable domain, in which reference TRBV9 and TRBJ2-2 provide the parts outside the CDR3, is DSGVTQTPKHLITATGQRVTLRCSPRSGDLSVYWYQQSLDQGLQFLIQYYNGEERAKGNILERFSAQQFPDLHSELNLSSLELGDSALYFCASSVRGENTGELFFGEGSRLTVL.

The chain couples TRBV27 to TRBJ1-5; tentatively, D is TRBD1 (5 bases). Germline loops: CDR1 MNHEY, CDR2 SMNVEV (reference sequence). Trimming took 6 bases from V and 7 from J, leaving 16 bases between them. The CDR3 is 14 residues long. CDR3 nucleotide sequence: TGTGCCAGCAGCCCCGGTAGGGGAGGGCAGCCCCAGCATTTT. Protein: CASSPGRGGQPQHF.

A single count supports this clone. The J gene is TRBJ2-6, the V gene TRBV7-9; D ambiguous. The CDR3 spans 15 residues. Looked up from germline, CDR1 is SEHNR and CDR2 is FQNEAQ (reference sequence). V lost 1 base, J lost 1 base, and 5 bases lay in between. The CDR3 DNA follows: TGTGCCAGCAGCTTAGGAGGTTCTGGGGCCAACGTCCTGACTTTC. This encodes CASSLGGSGANVLTF. The complete variable domain, with remaining parts taken from reference TRBV7-9 and TRBJ2-6, reads DTGVSQNPRHKITKRGQNVTFRCDPISEHNRLYWYRQTLGQGPEFLTYFQNEAQLEKSRLLSDRFSAERPKGSFSTLEIQRTEQGDSAMYLCASSLGGSGANVLTFGAGSRLTVL.

V is TRBV19 and J is TRBJ2-5; D is possibly TRBD2 (6 bases). The CDR3 has 14 amino acids. Germline loops: CDR1 LNHDA, CDR2 SQIVND (reference sequence). With 5 bases removed from V and 5 bases from J, the gap between germline ends came to 15 bases. DNA of the CDR3: TGTGCCAGTAGTCCGGGATCGGGGAGGGAGACCCAGTACTTC. It encodes CASSPGSGRETQYF.

The gene calls are TRBV19 and TRBJ2-7; 7 bases agree with TRBD2. Looked up from germline, CDR1 is LNHDA and CDR2 is SQIVND (reference sequence). The junction had 5 bases not matched to a gene; V was cut back by 3 bases and J by 3 bases. The CDR3 consists of 14 residues. The CDR3 sequence is CASSMGLADYEQYF. In nucleotides, the CDR3 is TGTGCCAGTAGTATGGGGCTAGCGGACTACGAGCAGTACTTC.

V usage is TRBV7-9 and J usage is TRBJ2-1; no clear D. Germline-derived CDR1 and CDR2 are SEHNR and FQNEAQ (reference sequence). CDR3 size: 14 residues. Trimming left V 3 bases short and J 2 bases short, with 8 bases between. The CDR3 DNA is TGTGCCAGCAGCTTCCTAACCACCTACAATGAGCAGTTCTTC. This gives the protein CASSFLTTYNEQFF.